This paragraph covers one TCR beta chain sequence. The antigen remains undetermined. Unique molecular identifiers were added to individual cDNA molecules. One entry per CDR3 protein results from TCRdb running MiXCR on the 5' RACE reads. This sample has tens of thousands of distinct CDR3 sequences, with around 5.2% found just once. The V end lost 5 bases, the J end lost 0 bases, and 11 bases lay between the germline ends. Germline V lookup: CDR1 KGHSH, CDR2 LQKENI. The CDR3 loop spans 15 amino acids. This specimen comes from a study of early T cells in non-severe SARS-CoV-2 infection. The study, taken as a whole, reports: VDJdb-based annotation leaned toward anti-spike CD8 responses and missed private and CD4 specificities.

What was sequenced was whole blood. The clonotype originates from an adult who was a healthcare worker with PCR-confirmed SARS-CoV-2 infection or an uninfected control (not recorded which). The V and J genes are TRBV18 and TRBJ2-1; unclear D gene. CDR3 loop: CASSLGPSSYNEQFF. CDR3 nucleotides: TGTGCCAGCTCATTGGGTCCGTCCTCCTACAATGAGCAGTTCTTC.